One and the same sample provided the 26 T cell receptor beta chains below, sequenced in a study of shared clonotypes between healthy human individuals. Some clones are missing from TCRdb's copy, which holds only in-frame ones; the method was immunoSEQ multiplex PCR. The sample has a few million clones; over 85% are singletons. Sequenced material: naive CD4+ T cells sorted from blood. As for subset: CD45RA+ positively selected. Receptors originate from a man between 18 and 29 years old in good health.

This clone was counted a single time. The chain is built from TRBV6-1 and TRBJ2-7, with 10 nucleotides matching TRBD2. There are 15 residues in the CDR3. The germline CDR1 and CDR2 sequences are MNHNS and SASEGT. The junction had 9 bases not matched to a gene; V was cut back by 7 bases and J by 3 bases. The CDR3 sequence is CASNQLAGTLYEQYF. CDR3 in DNA: TGTGCCAGCAACCAACTAGCGGGAACTCTCTACGAGCAGTACTTC.

The chain uses TRBV28 and TRBJ1-1; the D gene is possibly TRBD1 (5 bases). The CDR3 covers 14 residues. V lost 7 bases and J 7 bases, leaving 19 bases between the germline ends. CDR1 is MDHEN and CDR2 is SYDVKM in the germline V gene. In DNA form, the CDR3 reads TGTGCCAGCACCCCGCCAAGTCTTAGGGGTGAAGCTTTCTTT. Protein sequence: CASTPPSLRGEAFF. Variable domain in full (rest from reference TRBV28 and TRBJ1-1): DVKVTQSSRYLVKRTGEKVFLECVQDMDHENMFWYRQDPGLGLRLIYFSYDVKMKEKGDIPEGYSVSREKKERFSLILESASTNQTSMYLCASTPPSLRGEAFFGQGTRLTVV.

This clone was found once. The chain combines TRBV4-1 with TRBJ2-5; TRBD2 matches 10 bases. The CDR3 loop spans 15 amino acids. The J segment lost 1 base and the V segment lost 8 bases, leaving 7 bases of the junction unmatched. In germline, CDR1 is MGHRA, CDR2 YSYEKL. CDR3 residues: CASARTSGFQETQYF. CDR3 in DNA: TGCGCCAGCGCACGGACTAGCGGTTTCCAAGAGACCCAGTACTTC.

The table lists this clone with a few counts. The sample contains more than one DNA sequence encoding this CDR3. The rearrangement joins TRBV5-1 to TRBJ1-3; D may be TRBD1 (5 bases). V lost 0 bases and J lost 4, with 5 bases in between. The CDR3 has 13 residues. Germline CDR1 SGHRS, CDR2 YFSETQ. CDR3 region: CASSLEGGNTIYF. CDR3 in DNA: TGCGCCAGCAGCTTGGAGGGGGGAAACACCATATATTTT. The whole variable domain, filled in from reference TRBV5-1 and TRBJ1-3, reads KAGVTQTPRYLIKTRGQQVTLSCSPISGHRSVSWYQQTPGQGLQFLFEYFSETQRNKGNFPGRFSGRQFSNSRSEMNVSTLELGDSALYLCASSLEGGNTIYFGEGSWLTVV.

This sequence joins TRBV6-1 and TRBJ1-2; the D gene is possibly TRBD1 (6 bases). Trimming cost V 7 bases and J 0 bases, with 12 bases left between them. The CDR3 sequence is 14 residues long. Germline V gene data show CDR1 as MNHNS and CDR2 as SASEGT. CDR3 loop: CASTRDIANYGYTF. The CDR3, as DNA: TGTGCCAGCACCAGGGACATAGCTAACTATGGCTACACCTTC.

On this clone: This specimen includes other DNA sequences encoding the same CDR3. This chain uses TRBV18 with TRBJ2-5; D may be TRBD1 (6 bases). Germline V gene data show CDR1 as KGHSH and CDR2 as LQKENI. CDR3 length: 14 amino acids. Between the trimmed V and J ends, which lost 3 bases and 2 bases, there was a span of 10 bases. The CDR3 DNA is TGTGCCAGCTCACCGGCTACAGGGCAAGAGACCCAGTACTTC. Its protein product is CASSPATGQETQYF.

In the case of this clone: Other DNA sequences in the same sample also yield this CDR3. The chain is built from TRBV5-1 and TRBJ2-7; D call uncertain. The CDR3 runs 11 residues. V lost 4 bases to trimming and J lost 2 bases, with 4 bases between them. Per the germline V gene, CDR1 is SGHRS and CDR2 is YFSETQ. The CDR3 is CASSAAYEQYF. The DNA of the CDR3 is TGCGCCAGCAGCGCGGCCTACGAGCAGTACTTC.

The rearrangement uses TRBV7-6 and TRBJ2-3; TRBD1 matches 9 bases. The CDR3 length is 16 residues. The germline gives CDR1 SGHVS, CDR2 FNYEAQ. After removal of 5 bases from V and 4 bases from J, the junction contained 10 bases not matched to a gene. The CDR3 sequence is CASSRGGQGVSDTQYF. The CDR3 DNA follows: TGTGCCAGCAGCCGCGGGGGACAGGGAGTCTCAGATACGCAGTATTTT.

The chain uses TRBV14 and TRBJ1-5; D gene uncertain. This CDR3 is built from 12 residues. Germline loops: CDR1 SGHDN, CDR2 FVKESK. V lost 0 bases and J lost 9, with 6 bases in between. Here the CDR3 DNA reads TGTGCCAGCAGCCAAGATAACGGGCCCCAGCATTTT. Protein sequence: CASSQDNGPQHF.

This clone was recorded only once. The V gene is TRBV7-9, the J gene TRBJ2-7, with D possibly matching TRBD1 (5 bases). V lost 1 base and J lost 2, with 12 bases in between. The CDR3 length is 15 residues. The germline V gene encodes CDR1 SEHNR and CDR2 FQNEAQ (reference sequence). The DNA of the CDR3 is TGTGCCAGCAGCTTAGTGGGGCGCCCCCCCTACGAGCAGTACTTC. It specifies CASSLVGRPPYEQYF.

J is TRBJ2-5 and V is TRBV6-5, with D hard to call. The CDR3 has 14 residues. Germline V gene data show CDR1 as MNHEY and CDR2 as SVGAGI. V lost 6 bases and J lost 1, with 12 bases in between. The CDR3 protein is CASSRFGIQETQYF. The CDR3 DNA is TGTGCCAGCAGCCGCTTTGGAATCCAAGAGACCCAGTACTTC.

The CDR3 bases are TGTGCCAGTACCCATTCAGGGGGCGCCTACAATGAGCAGTTCTTC. It codes for CASTHSGGAYNEQFF. The genes are TRBV19 and TRBJ2-1, with 8 bases fitting TRBD1. The ends lost 7 bases at V and 2 bases at J; junction bases unmatched: 7. The CDR3 spans 15 residues. Germline lookup yields CDR1 LNHDA and CDR2 SQIVND (reference sequence).

The chain recombines TRBV5-1 with TRBJ2-7; no reliable D call. Deletions cut 0 bases from V and 3 bases from J, with 13 bases between. The CDR3 spans 15 residues. Germline CDR1 is SGHRS and CDR2 is YFSETQ. CDR3 protein: CASSLGAAVVYEQYF. The CDR3 DNA is TGCGCCAGCAGCTTGGGGGCTGCGGTCGTCTACGAGCAGTACTTC.

The rearrangement joins TRBV19 to TRBJ2-3, with 7 bases aligning to TRBD1. The CDR3 is 13 amino acids. After removal of 7 bases from V and 3 bases from J, the junction contained 4 bases not matched to a gene. Germline CDR1 LNHDA, CDR2 SQIVND (reference sequence). As DNA, the CDR3 is TGTGCCAGTAATACAGGGGTGACAGATACGCAGTATTTT. Amino acid sequence: CASNTGVTDTQYF.

In this sample, this clone turned up a few times. The chain has TRBV19 and TRBJ1-5; 10 nucleotides match TRBD1. CDR3 length equals 15 residues. Germline loops: CDR1 LNHDA, CDR2 SQIVND (reference sequence). V was clipped by 4 bases and J by 6 bases; unmatched bases: 6. CDR3 in amino acids: CASSTGQGLSQPQHF. CDR3 coding DNA: TGTGCCAGTAGTACGGGACAGGGGCTGAGTCAGCCCCAGCATTTT.

Here the CDR3 reads CASSSRMASTDTQYF. The CDR3 nucleotides are TGTGCCAGCAGTTCACGGATGGCTAGCACAGATACGCAGTATTTT. This chain links TRBV27 with TRBJ2-3, with no clear D. V was clipped by 4 bases and J by 0 bases, with 11 bases between them. From germline, CDR1 is MNHEY and CDR2 SMNVEV (reference sequence). The CDR3 loop spans 15 amino acids.

Here the CDR3 DNA reads TGCGCCAGCAGTCATCCACCACCTCTCGGGACAGGGGGCTACGAGCAGTACTTC. Protein sequence: CASSHPPPLGTGGYEQYF. The chain employs TRBV23-1 and TRBJ2-7; TRBD1 aligns across 11 bases. TRBV23-1 qualifies as an ORF whose function is uncertain. V lost 3 bases and J lost 3; bases outside the gene matches: 13. This CDR3 comprises 18 residues.

The J gene is TRBJ1-2, the V gene TRBV5-6; no firm D call. This CDR3 has 14 residues. Germline V gives CDR1 SGHDT, CDR2 YYEEEE. Trimming removed 3 bases from V and 0 bases from J, with 9 bases in between. The CDR3 region is CASSSTDTNYGYTF. The CDR3 nucleotides are TGTGCCAGCAGCTCCACAGATACTAACTATGGCTACACCTTC.

The chain carries TRBV5-8 and TRBJ2-5; perhaps TRBD2 as D (5 bases). V lost 3 bases to trimming and J lost 4 bases, with 10 bases between them. This CDR3 has 13 residues. Per germline, CDR1 SGHTS and CDR2 YDEGEE. CDR3 sequence: CASSSDSLETQYF. CDR3 DNA: TGTGCCAGCAGCTCGGACTCCCTAGAGACCCAGTACTTC.

This clone has a single count. The CDR3 region is CASSSSHRYNEQFF. DNA of the CDR3: TGTGCCAGCAGCTCCAGTCACAGATACAATGAGCAGTTCTTC. The chain uses TRBV11-2 and TRBJ2-1; D gene ambiguous. The CDR3 has 14 residues. Looked up from germline, CDR1 is SGHAT and CDR2 is FQNNGV. Trimming shortened V by 4 bases and J by 4 bases, and 11 bases separated the two germline ends.

This clone was recorded only once. The gene calls are TRBV4-1 and TRBJ2-7; D ambiguous. CDR1 MGHRA and CDR2 YSYEKL come from the germline V gene. The CDR3 consists of 13 residues. Trimming took 4 bases from V and 0 from J, leaving 7 bases between them. The CDR3 region has the DNA TGCGCCAGCAGCCGAGGAGCCTCCTACGAGCAGTACTTC. Its protein is CASSRGASYEQYF.

The chain recombines TRBV7-9 with TRBJ2-2; no definite D call. The CDR3 is 16 residues long. Germline V gene lookup returns CDR1 SEHNR and CDR2 FQNEAQ (reference sequence). Trimming stripped 1 base from V and 7 bases from J, with 16 bases between. The DNA of the CDR3 is TGTGCCAGCAGCTTAGTATTGGTTTTTACCGACGGGGAGCTGTTTTTT. Translation gives CASSLVLVFTDGELFF.

The rearrangement uses TRBV6-5 and TRBJ2-1, with a possible D match to TRBD2 (5 bases). The germline gives CDR1 MNHEY, CDR2 SVGAGI. The CDR3 runs 14 residues. Between the trimmed V and J ends, which lost 2 bases and 10 bases, there was a span of 15 bases. As DNA, the CDR3 is TGTGCCAGCAGTTACGGTGCGGGTGGGTTGGAGCAGTTCTTC. As protein: CASSYGAGGLEQFF.

The rearrangement links TRBV5-1 to TRBJ1-2, with D possibly TRBD1 on 5 matching bases. The germline CDR1 and CDR2 sequences are SGHRS and YFSETQ. The CDR3 sequence is 13 residues long. V lost 2 bases, J lost 7 bases, and 12 bases lay in between. The CDR3 is CASSFEGGAGYTF. DNA of the CDR3: TGCGCCAGCAGCTTCGAGGGAGGGGCTGGCTACACCTTC.

The J gene is TRBJ2-7, the V gene TRBV5-1, with no clear D. CDR3 size: 13 residues. Per germline, CDR1 SGHRS and CDR2 YFSETQ. Trimming pared 0 bases from V and 6 bases from J, leaving 10 bases between. The CDR3: CASSLESGLEQYF. CDR3 coding DNA: TGCGCCAGCAGCTTGGAATCAGGCCTCGAGCAGTACTTC.

As regards this clone: Other nucleotide sequences in the sample specify the same CDR3. CDR3 region: CSAKADTQYF. CDR3 DNA: TGCAGTGCTAAAGCAGATACGCAGTATTTT. This chain uses TRBV20-1 with TRBJ2-3, with no clear D. Germline V lookup: CDR1 DFQATT, CDR2 SNEGSKA (reference sequence). There are 10 residues in the CDR3. Trimming cost V 4 bases and J 4 bases, with 3 bases left between them.